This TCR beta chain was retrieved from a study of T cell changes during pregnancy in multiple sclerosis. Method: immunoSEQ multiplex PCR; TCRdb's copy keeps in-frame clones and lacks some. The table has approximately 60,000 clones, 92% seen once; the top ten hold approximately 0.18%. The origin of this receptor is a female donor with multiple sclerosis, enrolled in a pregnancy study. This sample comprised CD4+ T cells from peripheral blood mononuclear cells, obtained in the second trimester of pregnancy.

CDR3 in DNA: TGTGCCAGCAGCGAGCGGGACAGGGGGGGGACTGAAGCTTTCTTT. Amino acids: CASSERDRGGTEAFF. The gene calls are TRBV7-9 and TRBJ1-1; TRBD1 matches 11 bases. The CDR3 runs to 15 residues. The junction had 7 bases not matched to a gene; V was cut back by 5 bases and J by 5 bases. Germline values: CDR1 SEHNR, CDR2 FQNEAQ (reference sequence).